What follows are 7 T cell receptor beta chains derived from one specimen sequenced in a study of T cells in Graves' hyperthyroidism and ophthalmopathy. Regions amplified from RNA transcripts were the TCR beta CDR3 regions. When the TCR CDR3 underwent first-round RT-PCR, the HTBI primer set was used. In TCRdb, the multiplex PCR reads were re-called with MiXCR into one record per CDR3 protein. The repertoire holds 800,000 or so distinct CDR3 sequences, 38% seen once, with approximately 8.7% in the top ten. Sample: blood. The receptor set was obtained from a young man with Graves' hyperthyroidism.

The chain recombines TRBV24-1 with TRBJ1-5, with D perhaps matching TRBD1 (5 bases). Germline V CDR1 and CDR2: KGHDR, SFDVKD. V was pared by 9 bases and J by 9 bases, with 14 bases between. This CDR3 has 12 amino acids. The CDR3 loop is CATGAGEGPQHF. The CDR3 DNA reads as TGTGCCACCGGGGCGGGTGAGGGGCCCCAGCATTTT.

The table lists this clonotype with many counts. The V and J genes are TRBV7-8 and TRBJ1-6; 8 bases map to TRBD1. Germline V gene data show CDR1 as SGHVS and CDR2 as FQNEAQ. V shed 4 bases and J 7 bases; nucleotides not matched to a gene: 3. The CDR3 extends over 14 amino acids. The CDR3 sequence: CASSSGTGNSPLHF. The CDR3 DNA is TGTGCCAGCAGCTCCGGGACAGGAAATTCACCCCTCCACTTT.

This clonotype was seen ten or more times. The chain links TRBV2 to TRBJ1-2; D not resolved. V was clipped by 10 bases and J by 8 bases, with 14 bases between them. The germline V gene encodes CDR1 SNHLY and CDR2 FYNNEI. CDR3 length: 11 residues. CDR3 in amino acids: CATRGIGGYTF. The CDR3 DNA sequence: TGTGCCACTCGCGGGATAGGAGGCTACACCTTC.

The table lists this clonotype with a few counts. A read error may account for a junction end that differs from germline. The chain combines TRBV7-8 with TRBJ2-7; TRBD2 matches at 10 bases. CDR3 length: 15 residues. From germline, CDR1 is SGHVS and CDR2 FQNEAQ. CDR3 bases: TGCGCCAGCAGCCGGCCTAGCGGGAGCTCCTACGAGCAGTACTTT. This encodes CASSRPSGSSYEQYF. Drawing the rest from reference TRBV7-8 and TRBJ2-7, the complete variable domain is GAGVSQSPRYKVAKRGQDVALRCDPISGHVSLFWYQQALGQGPEFLTYFQNEAQLDKSGLPSDRFFAERPEGSVSTLKIQRTQQEDSAVYLCASSRPSGSSYEQYFGPGTRLTVT.

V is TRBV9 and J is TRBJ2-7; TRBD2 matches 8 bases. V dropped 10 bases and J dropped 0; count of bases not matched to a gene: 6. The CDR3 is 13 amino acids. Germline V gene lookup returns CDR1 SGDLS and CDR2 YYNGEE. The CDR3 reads CADDSGSSYEQYF. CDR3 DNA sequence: TGTGCCGACGACAGCGGGAGCTCCTACGAGCAGTACTTC.

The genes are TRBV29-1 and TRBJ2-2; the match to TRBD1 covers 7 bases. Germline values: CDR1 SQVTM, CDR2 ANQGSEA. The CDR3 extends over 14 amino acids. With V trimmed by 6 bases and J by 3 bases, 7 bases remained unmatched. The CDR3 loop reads CSVPDRTYTGELFF. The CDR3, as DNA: TGCAGCGTACCGGACAGGACCTACACCGGGGAGCTGTTTTTT.

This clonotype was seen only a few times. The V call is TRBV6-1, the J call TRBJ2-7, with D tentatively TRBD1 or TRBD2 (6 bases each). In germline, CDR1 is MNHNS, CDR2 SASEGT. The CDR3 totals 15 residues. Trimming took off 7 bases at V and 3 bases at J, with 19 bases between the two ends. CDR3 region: CASTQGGTDVYEQYF. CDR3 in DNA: TGTGCCAGCACCCAAGGGGGGACTGATGTCTACGAGCAGTACTTC.